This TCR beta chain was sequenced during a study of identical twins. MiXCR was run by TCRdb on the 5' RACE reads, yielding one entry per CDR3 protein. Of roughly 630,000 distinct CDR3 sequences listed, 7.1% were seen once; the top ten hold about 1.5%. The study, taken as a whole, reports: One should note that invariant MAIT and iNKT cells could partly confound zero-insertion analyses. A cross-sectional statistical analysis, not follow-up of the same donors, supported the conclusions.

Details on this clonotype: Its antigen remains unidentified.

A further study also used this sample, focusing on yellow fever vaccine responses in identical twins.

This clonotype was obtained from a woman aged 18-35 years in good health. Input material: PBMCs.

CDR3 nucleotide sequence: TGCAGTGCTAGACAGCTCAGTGAAGCTTTCTTT. This sequence encodes CSARQLSEAFF. This chain connects TRBV20-1 to TRBJ1-1; unclear D gene. Trimming left V 2 bases short and J 7 bases short, with 8 bases between. CDR3 length: 11 amino acids. The germline V gene encodes CDR1 DFQATT and CDR2 SNEGSKA (reference sequence).